This T cell receptor (beta chain) is drawn from a study of T cell responses to AZD1222 COVID-19 vaccine. Overall study results and limits: Repertoire samples came only from after the peak T cell response. A rise in Spike-specific TCR breadth and depth followed two AZD1222 doses. Possibly, clonal diversity was underestimated; donors were largely white British and included more females.

The table came from immunoSEQ multiplex PCR; TCRdb's copy has only in-frame clones and leaves some out. The sample yields 100,000 or so clones, 82% seen once. With respect to this clone: No antigen is known for it.

The ends were cut back, 1 base at V and 2 bases at J, with 10 bases in the middle. This CDR3 contains 15 residues. Germline V lookup: CDR1 SGHTA, CDR2 FQGTGA. The sequences come from peripheral blood, collected on day 0 of AZD1222 vaccination. V gene TRBV7-3 combines with J gene TRBJ2-3; maybe TRBD1 (6 bases). The receptor's source is an adult in good health. The CDR3 coding sequence is TGTGCCAGCAGCTTAAGGGGGCGCAACACAGATACGCAGTATTTT. It specifies CASSLRGRNTDTQYF.